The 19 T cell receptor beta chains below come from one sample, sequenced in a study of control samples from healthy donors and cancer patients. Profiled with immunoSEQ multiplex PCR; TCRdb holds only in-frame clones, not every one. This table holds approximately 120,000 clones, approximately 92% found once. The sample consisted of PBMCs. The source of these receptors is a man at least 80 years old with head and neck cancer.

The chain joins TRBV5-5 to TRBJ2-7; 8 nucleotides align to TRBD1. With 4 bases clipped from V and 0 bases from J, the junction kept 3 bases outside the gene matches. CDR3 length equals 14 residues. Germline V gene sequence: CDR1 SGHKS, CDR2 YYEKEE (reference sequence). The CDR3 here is CASSTRGHSYEQYF. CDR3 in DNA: TGTGCCAGCAGCACCAGGGGGCACTCCTACGAGCAGTACTTC.

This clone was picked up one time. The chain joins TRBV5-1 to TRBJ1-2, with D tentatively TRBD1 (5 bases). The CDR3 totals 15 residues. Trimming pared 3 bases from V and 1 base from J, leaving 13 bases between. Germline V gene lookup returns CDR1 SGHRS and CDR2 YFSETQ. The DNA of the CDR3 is TGCGCCAGCAGCTCGGAGACAGCCCTTAACTATGGCTACACCTTC. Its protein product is CASSSETALNYGYTF. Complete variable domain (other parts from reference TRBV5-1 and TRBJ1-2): KAGVTQTPRYLIKTRGQQVTLSCSPISGHRSVSWYQQTPGQGLQFLFEYFSETQRNKGNFPGRFSGRQFSNSRSEMNVSTLELGDSALYLCASSSETALNYGYTFGSGTRLTVV.

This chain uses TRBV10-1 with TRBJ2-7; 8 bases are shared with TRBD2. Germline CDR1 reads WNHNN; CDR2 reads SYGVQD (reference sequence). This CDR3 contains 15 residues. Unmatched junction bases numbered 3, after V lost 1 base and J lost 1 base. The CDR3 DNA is TGCGCCAGCAGTGAGTGGCGGGAGGCGTCCTACGAGCAGTACTTC. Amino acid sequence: CASSEWREASYEQYF.

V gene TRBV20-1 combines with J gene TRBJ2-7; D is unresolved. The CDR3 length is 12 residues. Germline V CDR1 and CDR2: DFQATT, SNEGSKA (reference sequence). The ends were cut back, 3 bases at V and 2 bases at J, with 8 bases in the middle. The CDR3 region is CSASASTYEQYF. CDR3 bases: TGCAGTGCTAGTGCTTCAACCTACGAGCAGTACTTC.

CDR3 sequence: CSARRSGTQYF. The CDR3 DNA reads TGCAGTGCTAGACGGAGTGGGACCCAGTACTTC. V usage is TRBV20-1 and J usage is TRBJ2-5, with D uncertain. Germline V lookup: CDR1 DFQATT, CDR2 SNEGSKA (reference sequence). The CDR3 sequence is 11 residues long. V lost 2 bases to trimming and J lost 7 bases, with 8 bases between them.

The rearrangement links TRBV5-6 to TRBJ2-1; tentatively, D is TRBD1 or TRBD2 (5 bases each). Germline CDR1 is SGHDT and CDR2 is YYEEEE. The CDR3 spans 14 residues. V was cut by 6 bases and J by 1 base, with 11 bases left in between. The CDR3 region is CASIRWGSYNEQFF. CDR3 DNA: TGTGCCAGCATCCGCTGGGGGTCCTACAATGAGCAGTTCTTC.

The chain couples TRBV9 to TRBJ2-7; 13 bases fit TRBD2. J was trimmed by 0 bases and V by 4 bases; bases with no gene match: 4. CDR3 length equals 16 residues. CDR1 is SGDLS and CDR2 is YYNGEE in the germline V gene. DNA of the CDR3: TGTGCCAGCAGCCCAAGGACTAGCGGGAGCTCCTACGAGCAGTACTTC. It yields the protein CASSPRTSGSSYEQYF. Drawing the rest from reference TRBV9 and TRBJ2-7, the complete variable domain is DSGVTQTPKHLITATGQRVTLRCSPRSGDLSVYWYQQSLDQGLQFLIQYYNGEERAKGNILERFSAQQFPDLHSELNLSSLELGDSALYFCASSPRTSGSSYEQYFGPGTRLTVT.

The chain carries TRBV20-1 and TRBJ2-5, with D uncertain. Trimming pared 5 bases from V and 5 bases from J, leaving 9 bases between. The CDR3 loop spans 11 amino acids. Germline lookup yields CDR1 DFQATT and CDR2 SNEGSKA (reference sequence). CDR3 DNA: TGCAGTGCTTCCCTCAGCGAGACCCAGTACTTC. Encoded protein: CSASLSETQYF.

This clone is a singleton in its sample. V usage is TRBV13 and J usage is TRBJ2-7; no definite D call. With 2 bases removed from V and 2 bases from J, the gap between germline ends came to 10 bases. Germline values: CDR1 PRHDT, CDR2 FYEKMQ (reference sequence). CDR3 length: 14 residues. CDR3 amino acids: CASSLLVAAYEQYF. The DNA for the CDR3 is TGTGCCAGCAGCTTACTAGTAGCAGCCTACGAGCAGTACTTC.

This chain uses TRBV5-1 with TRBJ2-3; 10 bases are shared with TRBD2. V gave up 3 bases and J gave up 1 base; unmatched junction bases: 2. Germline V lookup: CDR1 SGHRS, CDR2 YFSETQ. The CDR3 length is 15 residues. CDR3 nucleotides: TGCGCCAGCAGCTCCCTAGCGGGGGGCACAGATACGCAGTATTTT. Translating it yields CASSSLAGGTDTQYF.

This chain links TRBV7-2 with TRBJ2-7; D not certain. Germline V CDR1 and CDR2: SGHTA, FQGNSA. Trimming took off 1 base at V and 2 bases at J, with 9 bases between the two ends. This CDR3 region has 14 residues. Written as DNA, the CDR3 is TGTGCCAGCAGCTTAGTGGCCCGAACCTACGAGCAGTACTTC. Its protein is CASSLVARTYEQYF.

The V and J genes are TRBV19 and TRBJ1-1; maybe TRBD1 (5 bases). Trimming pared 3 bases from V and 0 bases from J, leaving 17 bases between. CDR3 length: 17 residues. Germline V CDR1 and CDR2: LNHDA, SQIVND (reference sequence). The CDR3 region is CASSIPNRIDLNTEAFF. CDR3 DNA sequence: TGTGCCAGTAGTATCCCGAACAGGATAGATTTGAACACTGAAGCTTTCTTT.

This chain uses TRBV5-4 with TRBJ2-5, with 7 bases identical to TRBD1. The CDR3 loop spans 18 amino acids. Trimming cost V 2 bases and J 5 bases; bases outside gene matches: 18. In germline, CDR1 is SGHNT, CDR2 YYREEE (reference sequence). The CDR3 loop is CASSFRGRGGQLGETQYF. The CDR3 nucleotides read TGTGCCAGCAGCTTTAGGGGCAGAGGGGGACAGCTCGGCGAGACCCAGTACTTC.

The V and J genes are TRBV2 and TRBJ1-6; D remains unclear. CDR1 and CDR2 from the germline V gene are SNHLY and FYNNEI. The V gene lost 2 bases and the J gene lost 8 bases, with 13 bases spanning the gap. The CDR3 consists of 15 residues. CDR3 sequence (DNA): TGTGCCAGCAGTGAAACTGGGGTTAGCTATTCACCCCTCCACTTT. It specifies CASSETGVSYSPLHF.

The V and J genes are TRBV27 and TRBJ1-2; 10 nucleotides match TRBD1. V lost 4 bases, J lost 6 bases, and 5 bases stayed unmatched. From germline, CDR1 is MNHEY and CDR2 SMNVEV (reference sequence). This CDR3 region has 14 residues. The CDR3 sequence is CASSWGQGQNGYTF. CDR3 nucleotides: TGTGCCAGCAGTTGGGGACAGGGGCAGAATGGCTACACCTTC.

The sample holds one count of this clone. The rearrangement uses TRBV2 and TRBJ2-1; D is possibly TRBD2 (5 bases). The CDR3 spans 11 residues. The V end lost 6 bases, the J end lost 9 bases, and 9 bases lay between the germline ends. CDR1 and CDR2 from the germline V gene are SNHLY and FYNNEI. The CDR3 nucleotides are TGTGCCAGCAGGGATACTAGTGAGCAGTTCTTC. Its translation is CASRDTSEQFF.

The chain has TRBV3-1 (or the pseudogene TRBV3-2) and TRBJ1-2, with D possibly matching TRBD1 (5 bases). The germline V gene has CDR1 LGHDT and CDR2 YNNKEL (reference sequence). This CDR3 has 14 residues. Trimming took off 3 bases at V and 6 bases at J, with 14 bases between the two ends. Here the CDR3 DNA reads TGTGCCAGCAGCCACAGAACCGGGACGAATGGCTACACCTTC. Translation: CASSHRTGTNGYTF.

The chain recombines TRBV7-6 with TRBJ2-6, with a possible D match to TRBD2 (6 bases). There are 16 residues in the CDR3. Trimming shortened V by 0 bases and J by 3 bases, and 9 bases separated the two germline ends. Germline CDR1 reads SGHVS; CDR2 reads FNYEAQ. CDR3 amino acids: CASSLARGGGANVLTF. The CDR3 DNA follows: TGTGCCAGCAGCTTAGCAAGGGGAGGTGGGGCCAACGTCCTGACTTTC.

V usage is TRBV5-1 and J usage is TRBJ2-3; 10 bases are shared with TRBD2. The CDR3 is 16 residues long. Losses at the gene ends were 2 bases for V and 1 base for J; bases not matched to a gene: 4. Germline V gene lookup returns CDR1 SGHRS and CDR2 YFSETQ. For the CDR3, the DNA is TGCGCCAGCAGCTTCGGCCTAGCGGGGGGCACAGATACGCAGTATTTT. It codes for CASSFGLAGGTDTQYF.